This record looks at one TCR beta chain sequence and its context. Its antigen is unidentified. The data originate from a study of beta chain features in type 1 diabetes. With V trimmed by 8 bases and J by 7 bases, 10 bases remained unmatched. Germline V gives CDR1 MDHEN, CDR2 SYDVKM. The CDR3 has 15 residues. TCRB transcripts that were expressed got sequenced, as all of the isolated RNA had been reverse transcribed. Profiled with immunoSEQ multiplex PCR; TCRdb holds only in-frame clones, not every one. The repertoire holds 600,000 to 700,000 clones, with 12% as singletons. Study results and caveats: People with Type 1 diabetes carried modestly yet significantly shorter TCRB CDR3s in all four CD4+ subsets. A definitive answer on HLA type influencing TCRB rearrangement was not reached here. Type 1 diabetes patients showed fewer insertions and more deletions at VDJ junctions. With patients and controls alike, PCR might favor shorter templates to an equal degree. Cells carrying high TCR expression could end up over-represented when cDNA is sequenced.

This clonotype was sampled from a man in his thirties or forties with type 1 diabetes. The chain employs TRBV28 and TRBJ1-4; 10 bases align to TRBD1. Input material: naive CD4+ T cells from blood. The CDR3 loop is CASSPPGTGAEKLFF. CDR3 DNA: TGTGCCAGCTCCCCCCCCGGGACAGGGGCTGAAAAACTGTTTTTT.